The source of this TCR beta chain is a study of T cells in Graves' hyperthyroidism and ophthalmopathy. Study in general: Before any treatment, at initial diagnosis, peripheral blood was collected. Study-wide findings and caveats: Among thyroid clonotypes expanded above 0.001, most also appeared in blood.

With respect to this clonotype: What it binds is not known.

It was 10 ml of fresh peripheral blood that supplied the PBMCs. Germline CDR1 is KGHSH and CDR2 is LQKENI. With 6 bases removed from V and 1 base from J, the gap between germline ends came to 15 bases. The CDR3 sequence is 15 residues long. From RNA transcripts, TCR beta CDR3 regions were amplified. The TCR CDR3 was amplified in a first-round RT-PCR using the HTBI primer set. TCRdb passed the multiplex PCR reads through MiXCR, listing each CDR3 protein once. The data contain approximately 420,000 distinct CDR3 sequences, about 15% of them singletons. What was sequenced was blood. This chain uses TRBV18 with TRBJ2-5; D not certain. This TCR was sampled from a woman between 25 and 40 years old with Graves' hyperthyroidism. The CDR3 DNA reads as TGTGCCAGCTCCTTAAGTATCCCTTCCCAAGAGACCCAGTACTTC. This codes for CASSLSIPSQETQYF.